Sequencing of this T cell receptor beta chain was carried out in a study of metastatic and nonmetastatic thyroid tumors. The ends were cut back, 1 base at V and 3 bases at J, with 9 bases in the middle. The CDR3 is made up of 14 amino acids. In germline, CDR1 is MNHNS, CDR2 SASEGT. None of the patients had undergone any treatment ahead of thyroid surgery. TCRdb re-analyzed the PCR reads using MiXCR. The profile covers about 38,000 clones, with under 30% appearing a single time and under 13% taken by the ten largest. This clone was observed a few times. This TCR was sampled from a male donor with papillary thyroid cancer or a benign thyroid nodule (not recorded which). Some clones in this sample may be carry-over from other donors' samples. Input material: blood. The V gene is TRBV6-1, the J gene TRBJ1-2; no firm D call. CDR3 sequence (DNA): TGTGCCAGCAGTGAAGTCCGCGCGCACTATGGCTACACCTTC. Encoded protein: CASSEVRAHYGYTF.